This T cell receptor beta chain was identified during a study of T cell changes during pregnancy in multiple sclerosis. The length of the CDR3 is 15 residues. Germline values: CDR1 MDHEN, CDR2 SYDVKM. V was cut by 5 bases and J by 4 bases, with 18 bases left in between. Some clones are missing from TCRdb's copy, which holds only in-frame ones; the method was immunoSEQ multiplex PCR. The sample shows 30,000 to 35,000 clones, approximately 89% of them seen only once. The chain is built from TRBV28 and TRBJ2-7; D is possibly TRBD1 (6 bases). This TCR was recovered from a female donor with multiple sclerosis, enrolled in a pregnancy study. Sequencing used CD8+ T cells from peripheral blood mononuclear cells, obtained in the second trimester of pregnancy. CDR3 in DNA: TGTGCCAGCAGTCCGATGGACAGCGAGATTTACGAGCAGTACTTC. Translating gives CASSPMDSEIYEQYF.